This paragraph reports one TCR beta chain. Its antigen has not been determined. No base qualities exist here, and no much larger clone lies one base off it. The sample originates from a study of blood T cell repertoires in COVID-19 (dated by TCRdb to between 2020 and 2021). With respect to the entire study: Samples from collaborators originated in the United States, Italy and Spain and spanned both the acute and convalescent phases of COVID-19. Samples were obtained from the ongoing ImmuneRACE study (first 160 participants) and from 1,254 subjects provided by 6 global collaborators. A de-identified subject ID, COVID-19 status, age in years and sex were almost always included in the sample metadata. Deeply sampled blood TCRbeta repertoires from subjects exposed to, actively infected with, or recovered from COVID-19 were included in the dataset. The repertoires were made available in a free public database intended to serve as a resource for research on the immune response to SARS-CoV-2. Where available, HLA class I and class II types were obtained from metadata supplied by the sample provider rather than from assay-based typing. The material from the prospective study consisted of cDNA or gDNA derived from T cells, B-cell-depleted T cells, or PBMCs.

Participants in the prospective study were aged about 18 to 95 years, lived in about two dozen United States geographic areas, and enrolled through a virtual design. In the prospective study, participants were assigned to cohorts based on the clinical history participants reported in a screening survey and a study questionnaire. For ImmuneRACE Cohort 3, a participant was defined as recovered based on two consecutive negative NP/OP PCR tests, clearance by a healthcare professional, or resolution of symptoms. Mobile phlebotomists in the prospective study collected whole blood, serum and a nasopharyngeal or oropharyngeal swab from every participant. Prospective study participants could optionally give additional blood draws and questionnaires over an approximately two-month period. Prospective study blood samples were shipped either frozen or at room temperature before DNA extraction. For CDR1 and CDR2, the germline V gene lists SGHTA and FQGTGA. Relative to germline, V is missing 5 bases and J is missing 8 bases, with 8 bases of the junction outside any gene match. The CDR3 runs 14 residues from the cysteine to the phenylalanine. The entry retains the CDR3 DNA only, 42 bases that are in frame from base 1.

The paper's findings and limits, for the study overall: Clinical and demographic metadata were provided uncurated, with the amount varying by source and participant.

TCRbeta CDR3 regions were amplified from genomic DNA using the immunoSEQ Assay, a bias-controlled multiplex PCR. Per the source publication's procedure: Nucleated cell counts per sample were estimated from amplification of reference gene primers within the assay. Sequence reads were collapsed and filtered to measure the absolute abundance of every unique TCRbeta CDR3 rearrangement. For each sample, productive Simpson clonality was calculated as the square root of Simpson's diversity index over productive rearrangements. Held by TCRdb, this immuneACCESS table contains in-frame sequences only and omits some clones. Under half of the omission traces to an unresolved V gene where checked; the cause of the rest is unknown. The V and J calls and clone size were taken over from that table, and D and trimming were inferred from the DNA. The sample table records around 290,000 clones; 70% to 90% of these occur just once. The ten most abundant clones make up approximately 1% of the sample.

Sequenced input: PBMCs or T cells enriched from blood (not recorded which). The TCR sequence derives from a woman in her twenties or thirties who had recovered from COVID-19. The V and J genes are TRBV7-3 and TRBJ1-2; 10 of the junction bases match TRBD1. The CDR3 reads CASSRDRGLEGYTF. The DNA reads TGTGCCAGCAGCCGAGACAGGGGGCTAGAAGGCTACACCTTC. The CDR3 plus the reference TRBV7-3 and TRBJ1-2 genes for the other parts give the full variable domain: GAGVSQTPSNKVTEKGKYVELRCDPISGHTALYWYRQSLGQGPEFLIYFQGTGAADDSGLPNDRFFAVRPEGSVSTLKIQRTERGDSAVYLCASSRDRGLEGYTFGSGTRLTVV.